The next 20 T cell receptor beta chains were all read from a single sample in a study of T cell responses to AZD1222 COVID-19 vaccine. The method was immunoSEQ multiplex PCR; TCRdb's version includes in-frame clones alone and lacks a portion of them. The sample includes fewer than 150,000 clones, approximately 90% of them seen just once. The source material was peripheral blood, sampled on day 0 of AZD1222 vaccination. All receptors derive from an adult in good health.

This clone was detected only once. The chain joins TRBV2 to TRBJ1-6; D call uncertain. Trimming removed 2 bases at V and 10 bases at J, with 3 bases between. Germline values: CDR1 SNHLY, CDR2 FYNNEI. The length of the CDR3 is 11 residues. CDR3 sequence: CASSETSPLHF. The CDR3 DNA is TGTGCCAGCAGTGAAACCTCACCCCTCCACTTT.

CDR3 sequence: CASGQGAWEQYF. The CDR3 DNA reads TGTGCCAGCGGACAGGGGGCTTGGGAGCAGTACTTC. The chain couples TRBV10-3 to TRBJ2-7; 11 bases fit TRBD1. This CDR3 contains 12 residues. CDR1 ENHRY and CDR2 SYGVKD come from the germline V gene. Trimming at V came to 10 bases and at J to 7 bases, leaving 6 bases not matched to a gene.

This clone was recorded a few times. CDR3 sequence: CASSQGLAGGQYEQYF. CDR3 in DNA: TGTGCCAGCAGCCAGGGACTAGCGGGAGGGCAGTACGAGCAGTACTTC. This chain connects TRBV4-2 to TRBJ2-7; 16 bases map to TRBD2. The CDR3 consists of 16 residues. Germline loops: CDR1 LGHNA, CDR2 YNFKEQ. V gave up 3 bases and J gave up 4 bases; unmatched junction bases: 3.

This chain connects TRBV30 to TRBJ2-7, with a possible D match to TRBD1 (6 bases). The CDR3 extends over 15 amino acids. The ends were cut back, 3 bases at V and 0 bases at J, with 15 bases in the middle. Germline CDR1 reads GTSNPN; CDR2 reads SVGIG (reference sequence). The CDR3 is CAWRQDRRSSYEQYF. DNA of the CDR3: TGTGCCTGGAGGCAAGACAGGAGGAGCTCCTACGAGCAGTACTTC.

This chain uses TRBV28 with TRBJ1-4, with TRBD1 matching 10 bases. The germline V gene has CDR1 MDHEN and CDR2 SYDVKM. V lost 6 bases, J lost 7 bases, and 11 bases stayed unmatched. CDR3 length equals 16 residues. For the CDR3, the DNA is TGTGCCAGCAGAACGGGACAGGGGATCTCTTCTGAAAAACTGTTTTTT. It encodes CASRTGQGISSEKLFF. Full variable domain (missing parts from reference TRBV28 and TRBJ1-4): DVKVTQSSRYLVKRTGEKVFLECVQDMDHENMFWYRQDPGLGLRLIYFSYDVKMKEKGDIPEGYSVSREKKERFSLILESASTNQTSMYLCASRTGQGISSEKLFFGSGTQLSVL.

Details on this clone: The same CDR3 is also encoded by other DNA sequences in this sample. The rearrangement joins TRBV2 to TRBJ2-1, with D perhaps TRBD1 (6 bases). The CDR3 loop spans 13 amino acids. V lost 6 bases and J 4 bases, leaving 10 bases between the germline ends. Germline lookup yields CDR1 SNHLY and CDR2 FYNNEI. CDR3 residues: CASRQGRYNEQFF. CDR3 bases: TGTGCCAGCAGACAGGGACGGTACAATGAGCAGTTCTTC.

This clone was observed once. The chain joins TRBV18 to TRBJ2-7; D is uncertain. Per the germline V gene, CDR1 is KGHSH and CDR2 is LQKENI. V lost 3 bases, J lost 6 bases, and 15 bases lay in between. The CDR3 contains 14 residues. The CDR3 region has the DNA TGTGCCAGCTCACCGACCCCAGCTAATAGCGAGCAGTACTTC. Encoded protein: CASSPTPANSEQYF.

The chain is built from TRBV5-1 and TRBJ1-2; 10 nucleotides match TRBD1. From germline, CDR1 is SGHRS and CDR2 YFSETQ. Trimming cost V 6 bases and J 4 bases; bases outside gene matches: 12. The length of the CDR3 is 16 residues. The CDR3 sequence: CASTRSGQGVSYGYTF. The CDR3 DNA follows: TGCGCCAGCACCCGATCCGGACAGGGGGTTTCCTATGGCTACACCTTC.

The rearrangement uses TRBV28 and TRBJ2-7, with 9 bases aligning to TRBD1. Per germline, CDR1 MDHEN and CDR2 SYDVKM. This CDR3 is built from 15 residues. Losses at the gene ends were 5 bases for V and 0 bases for J; bases not matched to a gene: 5. CDR3 residues: CASSAPGQGSYEQYF. In DNA form, the CDR3 reads TGTGCCAGCAGTGCGCCGGGACAGGGCTCCTACGAGCAGTACTTC.

The genes are TRBV14 and TRBJ1-1; D might be TRBD1 (5 bases). There are 14 residues in the CDR3. V was trimmed by 4 bases and J by 5 bases, leaving 14 bases between them. Per the germline V gene, CDR1 is SGHDN and CDR2 is FVKESK. The CDR3 DNA reads TGTGCCAGCAGCCCCTTAGACAGATTGACTGAAGCTTTCTTT. Protein sequence: CASSPLDRLTEAFF.

V and J are TRBV20-1 and TRBJ1-1, with D tentatively TRBD1 (5 bases). The ends were cut back, 3 bases at V and 7 bases at J, with 18 bases in the middle. Germline CDR1 DFQATT, CDR2 SNEGSKA (reference sequence). The CDR3 covers 14 residues. As DNA, the CDR3 is TGCAGTGCTAGTGTGAGCGGGGCCTCCTATGAAGCTTTCTTT. This codes for CSASVSGASYEAFF.

The chain is built from TRBV4-1 and TRBJ1-4; TRBD1 is a possible D gene (5 bases). The CDR3 loop spans 15 amino acids. V lost 0 bases and J 2 bases, leaving 7 bases between the germline ends. Per germline, CDR1 MGHRA and CDR2 YSYEKL. For the CDR3, the DNA is TGCGCCAGCAGCCAAGACTACAGGACTAATGAAAAACTGTTTTTT. Its translation is CASSQDYRTNEKLFF.

The chain has TRBV30 and TRBJ1-5, with D unclear. V lost 2 bases and J 2 bases, leaving 16 bases between the germline ends. Germline V gene lookup returns CDR1 GTSNPN and CDR2 SVGIG (reference sequence). The CDR3 runs to 16 residues. The CDR3, as DNA: TGTGCCTGGAGTCAACCCCGGGCGACGGGCAATCAGCCCCAGCATTTT. This codes for CAWSQPRATGNQPQHF.

This clone has just one count. The chain is built from TRBV6-5 and TRBJ2-1, with D possibly TRBD1 on 6 matching bases. The CDR3 covers 14 residues. The ends were cut back, 6 bases at V and 5 bases at J, with 14 bases in the middle. Germline CDR1 MNHEY, CDR2 SVGAGI. The CDR3 sequence: CASRRKQGNNEQFF. For the CDR3, the DNA is TGTGCCAGCAGGAGAAAACAGGGCAACAATGAGCAGTTCTTC.

J is TRBJ2-1 and V is TRBV11-2, with TRBD2 identical over 12 bases. The trim removed 5 bases at V and 7 bases at J, leaving 3 bases unmatched. The V gene's germline CDR1 is SGHAT and CDR2 FQNNGV. This CDR3 is built from 14 residues. This CDR3 is CASSITSGRNEQFF. The CDR3 DNA reads as TGTGCCAGCAGCATTACTAGCGGGAGGAATGAGCAGTTCTTC.

Comment on this clone: Other DNA variants within this sample encode the same CDR3. The CDR3 is CASSPSNYGYTF. DNA of the CDR3: TGTGCCAGCAGTCCCAGTAACTATGGCTACACCTTC. The rearrangement joins TRBV28 to TRBJ1-2; D call uncertain. This CDR3 is 12 amino acids long. V lost 5 bases and J 1 base, leaving 5 bases between the germline ends. Per the germline V gene, CDR1 is MDHEN and CDR2 is SYDVKM.

This clone was seen just once. The chain links TRBV30 to TRBJ1-1; possible D gene TRBD1, 6 bases. Trimming removed 7 bases at V and 1 base at J, with 16 bases between. The germline V gene has CDR1 GTSNPN and CDR2 SVGIG (reference sequence). The CDR3 consists of 14 residues. DNA for the CDR3: TGTGCCTTGAAAGACAGGCCTTCGAACACTGAAGCTTTCTTT. Amino acids: CALKDRPSNTEAFF.

V gene TRBV19 combines with J gene TRBJ1-5; perhaps TRBD1 as D (5 bases). Trimming removed 3 bases at V and 8 bases at J, with 17 bases between. The CDR3 has 15 amino acids. CDR1 and CDR2 from the germline V gene are LNHDA and SQIVND (reference sequence). The CDR3 bases are TGTGCCAGTAGTATTTGGTCAGGGCCAAGGGAGCCCCAGCATTTT. It encodes CASSIWSGPREPQHF.

This chain uses TRBV28 with TRBJ1-2; 7 bases agree with TRBD1. The ends lost 5 bases at V and 3 bases at J; junction bases unmatched: 6. CDR1 and CDR2 from the germline V gene are MDHEN and SYDVKM. The CDR3 totals 14 residues. CDR3 amino acids: CASSTSTGDYGYTF. CDR3 bases: TGTGCCAGCAGTACCTCAACAGGGGACTATGGCTACACCTTC.

This chain uses TRBV3-1 (or the pseudogene TRBV3-2) with TRBJ2-2; 8 bases are shared with TRBD1. This CDR3 has 17 amino acids. Germline values: CDR1 LGHDT, CDR2 YNNKEL (reference sequence). V lost 0 bases and J lost 5; bases outside the gene matches: 8. The CDR3 region is CASSQDFGQGSTGELFF. CDR3 DNA: TGTGCCAGCAGCCAAGATTTTGGACAGGGATCAACCGGGGAGCTGTTTTTT.